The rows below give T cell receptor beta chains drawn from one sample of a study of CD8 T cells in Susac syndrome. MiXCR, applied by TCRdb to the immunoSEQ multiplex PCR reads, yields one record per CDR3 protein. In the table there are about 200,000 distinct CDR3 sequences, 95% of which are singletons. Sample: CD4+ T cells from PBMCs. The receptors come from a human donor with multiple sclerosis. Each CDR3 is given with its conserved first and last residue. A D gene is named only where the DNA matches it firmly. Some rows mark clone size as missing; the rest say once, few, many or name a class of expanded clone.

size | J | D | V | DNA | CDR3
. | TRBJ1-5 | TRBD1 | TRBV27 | TGTGCCAGCAGTTCGGGACAGAATCAGCCCCAGCATTTT | CASSSGQNQPQHF
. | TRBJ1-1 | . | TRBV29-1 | TGCAGCGTTTTAAGAACTGAAGCTTTCTTT | CSVLRTEAFF
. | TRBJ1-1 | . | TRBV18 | TGTGCCAGCTCACCGGACACTGAAGCTTTCTTT | CASSPDTEAFF
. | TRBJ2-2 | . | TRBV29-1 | TGCAGCGTTAGGGACGGGGAGCTGTTTTTT | CSVRDGELFF
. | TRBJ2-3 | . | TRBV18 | TGTGCCAGCTCACCAAGGTCTAGCGACGATACGCAGTATTTT | CASSPRSSDDTQYF
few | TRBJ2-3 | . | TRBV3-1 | TGTGCCAGCAGCCGACCTGCGGATACGCAGTATTTT | CASSRPADTQYF
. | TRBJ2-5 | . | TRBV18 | TGTGCCAGCTCACCGGTTCCCGGGTCCCAGTACTTC | CASSPVPGSQYF
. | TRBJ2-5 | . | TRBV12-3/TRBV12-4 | TGTGCCAGCAGTTATTCCACCGCCCGGACGGAGACCCAGTACTTC | CASSYSTARTETQYF
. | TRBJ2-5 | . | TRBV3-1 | TGTGCCAGCAGCCAAGAATCAGCGGCGGAGACCCAGTACTTC | CASSQESAAETQYF
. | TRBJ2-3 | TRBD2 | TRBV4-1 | TGCGCCAGCAGCCAAGGGGTTGTGCGGGGGGGCGTTACAGATACGCAGTATTTT | CASSQGVVRGGVTDTQYF
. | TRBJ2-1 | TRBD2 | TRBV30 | TGTGCCTGGATGGGCTCGCGAAGCGGGGCACCCCGTCGAGTAAATGAGCAGTTCTTC | CAWMGSRSGAPRRVNEQFF
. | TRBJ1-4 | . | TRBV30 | TGTGCCTGGAGTGTACGAATCGAAAAACTGTTTTTT | CAWSVRIEKLFF
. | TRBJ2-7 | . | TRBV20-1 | TGCAGTGCTAGAGGAGACCACTACGAGCAGTACTTC | CSARGDHYEQYF
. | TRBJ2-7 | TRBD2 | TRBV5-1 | TGCGCCAGCAGCTTGTTTGGGACTAGCGGATACGAGCAGTACTTC | CASSLFGTSGYEQYF